The rows below give T cell receptor beta chains drawn from one sample of a study of shared clonotypes between healthy human individuals. Sequenced by immunoSEQ multiplex PCR; TCRdb stores in-frame clones only, minus some. The sample has about 690,000 clones, about 90% seen once. The sequenced material came from memory CD8+ T cells from PBMCs. These receptors originate from a man between 18 and 29 years old in good health. Some clones in this sample may be carry-over from other donors' samples. Both conserved end residues are trimmed from each CDR3. Each record gives: J gene, V gene, CDR3 protein.

TRBJ2-1,TRBV5-1,ASSLIAGGPYNEQF
TRBJ2-2,TRBV28,ASTHYFSGLGELF
TRBJ2-3,TRBV28,ASNKPLDIKRGALQRWAQY
TRBJ2-7,TRBV6-5,ASSYSTSGSYEQY
TRBJ2-3,TRBV7-8,ASSLEYGETGTDTQY
TRBJ2-1,TRBV27,ASQDLAGLHNEQF
TRBJ2-5,TRBV4-2,ASSRVPAEEQY
TRBJ1-5,TRBV27,ASSPTGFSNQPQH
TRBJ2-1,TRBV5-4,ASHKRAYNEQF
TRBJ2-1,TRBV7-9,ASVQNEQF
TRBJ2-3,TRBV21-1,ASSLRTDTQY
TRBJ2-1,TRBV9,ASSVTPSYNEQF
TRBJ1-2,TRBV4-1,ASSRPETGNYGYT
TRBJ2-7,TRBV19,ASAEGAGFYEQY
TRBJ2-3,TRBV11-1,ASSPKVTGTVDTQY
TRBJ1-2,TRBV19,ASSQTGTGDGYT